What follows is one T cell receptor (beta chain) and its context. The count of this clone is one. Its binding antigen is unknown. The record has no base qualities; no much larger clone is one base away. The sample's time point label, in plain terms: new active TB diagnosis, blood taken before or within 7 days of starting treatment. Active tuberculosis patients were HIV-seronegative South African adults aged 18 years or older with a new diagnosis. Active tuberculosis was confirmed by positive sputum smear microscopy and/or positive M. tuberculosis culture. Immunosequencing was performed on unsorted cryopreserved PBMC, with around 100,000 T cells per clinical donor covered on average. The immunoSEQ multiplex PCR assay was used to generate TCR libraries, with TCR-beta and/or TCR-alpha/delta assays applied to each sample. The Illumina high-throughput platform was used to sequence the amplified TCR libraries. As for the original processing: Clustering and dimensionality reduction relied on pairwise TCRdist distances among GMM-specific receptors from T cells that were either sorted ex vivo or expanded in vitro. Each clinical repertoire received a mean NN-distance score, defined as the average TCRdist to the nearest 10% of tetramer-positive reference sequences. GEM TCR motif frequency was calculated as the fraction of unique TCRs that matched known GEM sequences in V/J usage and CDR3 length. Active tuberculosis was classified by linear discriminant analysis with leave-one-out cross-validation, implemented in scikit-learn. Imported from immuneACCESS, the table was reduced by TCRdb to in-frame sequences with V and J called. These copies leave out some clones; in studies compared against another copy, an unresolved V gene accounts for under half, and the cause of the remainder is not known. Clonal size and the V and J genes are those of that table, whereas D and trimming came from the DNA. Here the sample has tens of thousands of clones; roughly 88% occur a single time. The top ten hold 4% to 6.5% of the sample.

The data derive from a study of T cells in tuberculosis (dated by TCRdb to between 2018 and 2020). Study-wide context: The study combined CD1B tetramers and high-throughput TCR immunosequencing to characterize T cells specific for the mycobacterial lipid antigen glucose monomycolate (GMM). PBMC from active tuberculosis patients were archived either before standard anti-tuberculosis treatment began or within 7 days of its start. A South African clinical cohort compared IGRA-negative adolescents, IGRA-positive adolescents with latent tuberculosis and adults with active tuberculosis, some 10 per group. What the study reported, not specific to this receptor: Smaller NN-distances were partly driven by shorter CDR3-alpha lengths in active tuberculosis patients, and statistical significance was not reached for the TCR-beta difference. With the diverse GMM-specific repertoire as input, a classifier achieved roughly 87% accuracy (AUROC around 0.9), whereas GEM motif frequencies as input gave approximately 74% accuracy. Active tuberculosis TCR-alpha repertoires showed smaller mean NN-distances to GMM-specific TCRs than IGRA-negative controls, suggesting clonal expansion of these TCRs. Clinical samples were selected based on which cryopreserved specimens were available, and the active tuberculosis cases were adults whereas the controls were adolescents.

V lost 0 bases and J lost 6 bases; the stretch between them is 4 bases long. The CDR3 has 12 amino acids, counting the end cysteine and phenylalanine. The CDR3 DNA has 36 bases and is translated from base 1. As encoded in the germline V gene, CDR1 is SGHVS while CDR2 is FQNEAQ. This receptor was taken from an adult with tuberculosis. Sequencing used PBMCs, obtained at tuberculosis diagnosis. The chain is assembled from TRBV7-8 and TRBJ2-3; the D gene identity is not certain. The CDR3: CASSLARDTQYF. The nucleotides read TGTGCCAGCAGCTTAGCGCGCGATACGCAGTATTTT.